This T cell receptor (beta chain) was profiled in a study of T cell responses to AZD1222 COVID-19 vaccine. The assay was immunoSEQ multiplex PCR, and TCRdb's table has in-frame clones only and misses some. Of about 73,000 clones listed, around 90% are singletons. There are 14 residues in the CDR3. Germline V gene lookup returns CDR1 MNHEY and CDR2 SVGAGI. V gave up 6 bases and J gave up 2 bases, with 13 bases separating them. The chain combines TRBV6-5 with TRBJ1-1; tentative D call: TRBD1 (5 bases). This sequence was found in an adult who received the AZD1222 COVID-19 vaccine. The material sequenced was peripheral blood, taken 28 days after the second AZD1222 dose. CDR3 residues: CASSQDSLNTEAFF. The CDR3 nucleotides are TGTGCCAGCAGCCAAGACAGCCTTAACACTGAAGCTTTCTTT.